Listed here are 4 T cell receptor beta chains from one sample, sequenced in a study of brain T cells in children with intractable seizures. Assay: immunoSEQ multiplex PCR; the TCRdb copy retains only in-frame clones and omits some. The sample lists under 150,000 clones, 94% occurring once. The source was peripheral blood, collected at surgery. The receptors derive from a boy younger than two with hemimegalencephaly and intractable seizures.

This clone was picked up one time. The chain links TRBV25-1 to TRBJ1-6, with D maybe TRBD1 (5 bases). The V and J ends lost 1 base and 8 bases respectively, with 9 bases between them. The CDR3 is 14 amino acids. The germline V gene encodes CDR1 MGHDK and CDR2 SYGVNS. The CDR3 sequence is CASSELQGDSPLHF. The CDR3 region has the DNA TGTGCCAGCAGTGAATTGCAGGGCGATTCACCCCTCCACTTT.

The rearrangement joins TRBV14 to TRBJ2-7; TRBD1 is a possible D gene (5 bases). Trimming left V 5 bases short and J 4 bases short, with 15 bases between. The germline V gene encodes CDR1 SGHDN and CDR2 FVKESK. CDR3 size: 14 residues. The CDR3 region is CASSARGGVYEQYF. CDR3 DNA sequence: TGTGCCAGCAGCGCAAGGGGCGGCGTTTACGAGCAGTACTTC.

The chain is built from TRBV18 and TRBJ2-5, with D maybe TRBD2 (6 bases). The germline CDR1 and CDR2 sequences are KGHSH and LQKENI. CDR3 length: 13 residues. Trimming removed 1 base at V and 12 bases at J, with 15 bases between. The CDR3 region is CASSPRTIDQEYF. DNA for the CDR3: TGTGCCAGCTCACCACGGACTATTGATCAGGAGTACTTC.

V and J are TRBV28 and TRBJ2-7, with D perhaps TRBD1 or TRBD2 (5 bases each). CDR3 length: 14 amino acids. The germline V and J ends were trimmed by 0 bases and 6 bases, with 12 bases remaining between them. Germline V lookup: CDR1 MDHEN, CDR2 SYDVKM. CDR3 protein: CASSLWVEGREQYF. The CDR3 bases are TGTGCCAGCAGTTTATGGGTTGAGGGGCGCGAGCAGTACTTC.